Below, 9 T cell receptor beta chains from the same sample are listed, as sequenced in a study of blood T cell repertoires in COVID-19. Only in-frame clones appear in the TCRdb table, and some are missing; sequencing was by immunoSEQ multiplex PCR. The table lists 240,000 or so clones, roughly 77% of them singletons, with around 3.2% in the top ten. The sample comprised peripheral blood. All receptors derive from a woman of 80 years or more with acute or convalescent COVID-19.

This chain connects TRBV7-9 to TRBJ2-6; D gene unclear. Trimming shortened V by 2 bases and J by 0 bases, and 11 bases separated the two germline ends. The CDR3 is 17 residues long. The germline CDR1 and CDR2 sequences are SEHNR and FQNEAQ (reference sequence). This chain's CDR3 is CASSLLYRDSGANVLTF. DNA for the CDR3: TGTGCCAGCAGCTTACTATACAGAGACTCTGGGGCCAACGTCCTGACTTTC.

The chain couples TRBV30 to TRBJ1-1, with 9 bases fitting TRBD1. The V gene end was trimmed by 1 base and the J gene end by 5 bases; junction bases not matched to a gene: 2. This CDR3 has 13 amino acids. The germline CDR1 and CDR2 sequences are GTSNPN and SVGIG (reference sequence). Written as DNA, the CDR3 is TGTGCCTGGAGTGGCGACAGGGGGACTGAAGCTTTCTTT. The encoded protein is CAWSGDRGTEAFF.

The chain employs TRBV18 and TRBJ1-5, with D unclear. The length of the CDR3 is 16 residues. V lost 0 bases to trimming and J lost 2 bases, with 11 bases between them. Germline V gene lookup returns CDR1 KGHSH and CDR2 LQKENI. CDR3 sequence: CASSPPSGSRNQPQHF. The CDR3 DNA follows: TGTGCCAGCTCACCACCATCCGGTTCCCGCAATCAGCCCCAGCATTTT.

This chain uses TRBV5-1 with TRBJ2-3; 10 nucleotides agree with TRBD2. The CDR3 covers 17 residues. The germline CDR1 and CDR2 sequences are SGHRS and YFSETQ. Unmatched junction bases numbered 4, after V lost 0 bases and J lost 0 bases. The CDR3 protein is CASSLALAGVSTDTQYF. The CDR3 DNA sequence: TGCGCCAGCAGCTTGGCCCTAGCGGGAGTAAGCACAGATACGCAGTATTTT.

The chain carries TRBV13 and TRBJ1-2, with D possibly TRBD1 on 6 matching bases. From germline, CDR1 is PRHDT and CDR2 FYEKMQ (reference sequence). V dropped 5 bases and J dropped 8 bases, with 15 bases sitting between them. The CDR3 consists of 13 residues. CDR3 in DNA: TGTGCCAGCAGCCCACAGGGAGAGTTCGGCTACACCTTC. It translates to CASSPQGEFGYTF. Complete variable domain (other parts from reference TRBV13 and TRBJ1-2): AAGVIQSPRHLIKEKRETATLKCYPIPRHDTVYWYQQGPGQDPQFLISFYEKMQSDKGSIPDRFSAQQFSDYHSELNMSSLELGDSALYFCASSPQGEFGYTFGSGTRLTVV.

This clone appeared once. The rearrangement joins TRBV12-3 or TRBV12-4 to TRBJ1-4, with a possible D match to TRBD1 (6 bases). Trimming took 8 bases from V and 6 from J, leaving 10 bases between them. The length of the CDR3 is 12 residues. CDR3 nucleotide sequence: TGTGCCAGCGCAGGGGAAGATGAAAAACTGTTTTTT. This codes for CASAGEDEKLFF.

This clone was seen just once. V and J are TRBV18 and TRBJ2-2, with D unresolved. Germline V gene sequence: CDR1 KGHSH, CDR2 LQKENI. V was clipped by 0 bases and J by 1 base, with 3 bases between them. The CDR3 is 14 amino acids. CDR3 amino acids: CASSPPGNTGELFF. Written as DNA, the CDR3 is TGTGCCAGCTCACCACCCGGGAACACCGGGGAGCTGTTTTTT.

This clone was recorded a few times. This chain links TRBV3-1 (or the pseudogene TRBV3-2) with TRBJ1-4; no reliable D call. The V gene's germline CDR1 is LGHDT and CDR2 YNNKEL (reference sequence). Trimming removed 0 bases at V and 7 bases at J, with 12 bases between. This CDR3 has 15 amino acids. The CDR3 DNA sequence: TGTGCCAGCAGCCAAGATCTCGGAGCGGTTGAAAAACTGTTTTTT. Encoded protein: CASSQDLGAVEKLFF.

Only a few counts were recorded for this clone. CDR3 sequence: CASSHIQGNKFSNQPQHF. The CDR3 region has the DNA TGCGCCAGCAGCCACATACAGGGGAACAAGTTTAGCAATCAGCCCCAGCATTTT. This chain connects TRBV4-3 to TRBJ1-5, with 7 nucleotides matching TRBD1. The CDR3 is 18 residues long. Trimming cost V 3 bases and J 0 bases; bases outside gene matches: 11. Germline V CDR1 and CDR2: LGHNA, YSLEER.